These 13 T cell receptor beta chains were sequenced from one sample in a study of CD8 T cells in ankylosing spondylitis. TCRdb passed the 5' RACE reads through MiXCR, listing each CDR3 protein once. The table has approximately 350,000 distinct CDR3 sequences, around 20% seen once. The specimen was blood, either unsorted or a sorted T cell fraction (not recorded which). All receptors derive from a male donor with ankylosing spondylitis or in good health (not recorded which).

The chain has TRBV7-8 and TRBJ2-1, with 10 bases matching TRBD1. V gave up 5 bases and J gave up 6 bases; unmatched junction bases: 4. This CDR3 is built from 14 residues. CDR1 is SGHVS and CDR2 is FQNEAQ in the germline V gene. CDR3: CASSLRTGGNEQFF. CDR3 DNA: TGTGCCAGCAGCCTACGGACAGGGGGCAATGAGCAGTTCTTC.

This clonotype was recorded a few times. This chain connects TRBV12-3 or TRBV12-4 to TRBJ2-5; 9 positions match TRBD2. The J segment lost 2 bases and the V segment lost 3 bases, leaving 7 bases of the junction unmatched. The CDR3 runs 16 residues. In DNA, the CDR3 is TGTGCCAGCAGTTTTGGTAGCGGGGGTAGACAAGAGACCCAGTACTTC. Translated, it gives CASSFGSGGRQETQYF.

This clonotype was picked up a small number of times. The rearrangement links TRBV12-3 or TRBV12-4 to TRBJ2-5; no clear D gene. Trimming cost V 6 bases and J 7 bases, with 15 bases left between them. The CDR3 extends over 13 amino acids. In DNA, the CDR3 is TGTGCCAGCAGCCTGACGGCGCCCGGGACCCAGTACTTC. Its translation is CASSLTAPGTQYF.

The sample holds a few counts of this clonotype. The CDR3 bases are TGTGCCAGTAGCGGGGGGGCAGGGAAGAGCACAGATACGCAGTATTTT. Translated, it gives CASSGGAGKSTDTQYF. This chain joins TRBV21-1 and TRBJ2-3; the table's D call of TRBD1 was not tested on the DNA. TRBV21-1 is flagged as a pseudogene. The CDR3 covers 16 residues.

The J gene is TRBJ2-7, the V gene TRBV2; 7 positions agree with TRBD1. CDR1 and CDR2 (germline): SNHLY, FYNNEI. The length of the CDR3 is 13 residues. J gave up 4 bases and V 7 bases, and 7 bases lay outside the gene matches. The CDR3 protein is CASKGTDAYEQYF. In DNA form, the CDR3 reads TGTGCCAGCAAAGGGACAGATGCTTACGAGCAGTACTTC.

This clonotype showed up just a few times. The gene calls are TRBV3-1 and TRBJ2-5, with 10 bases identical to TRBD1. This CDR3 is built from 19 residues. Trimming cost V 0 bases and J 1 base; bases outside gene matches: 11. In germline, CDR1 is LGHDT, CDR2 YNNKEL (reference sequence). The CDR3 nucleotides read TGTGCCAGCAGCCAAGATAAAACCGGGACAGGGGAAGCCCAAGAGACCCAGTACTTC. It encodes CASSQDKTGTGEAQETQYF.

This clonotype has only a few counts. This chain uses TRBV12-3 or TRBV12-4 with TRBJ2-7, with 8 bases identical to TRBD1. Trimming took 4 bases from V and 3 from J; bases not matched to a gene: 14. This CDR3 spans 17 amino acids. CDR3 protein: CASSSGTGLQGIYEQYF. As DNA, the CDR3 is TGTGCCAGCAGTTCCGGGACAGGACTTCAGGGCATCTACGAGCAGTACTTC.

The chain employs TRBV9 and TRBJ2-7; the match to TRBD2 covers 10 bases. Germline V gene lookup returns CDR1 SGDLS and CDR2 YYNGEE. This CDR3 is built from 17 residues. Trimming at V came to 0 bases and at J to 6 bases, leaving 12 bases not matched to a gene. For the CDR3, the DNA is TGTGCCAGCAGCGTAGATTCTAGCGGGGGAACTTCGGGCGAGCAGTACTTC. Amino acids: CASSVDSSGGTSGEQYF.

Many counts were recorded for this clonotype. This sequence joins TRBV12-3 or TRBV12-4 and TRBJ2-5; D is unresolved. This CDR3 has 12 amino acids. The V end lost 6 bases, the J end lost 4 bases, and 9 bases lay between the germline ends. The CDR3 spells CASSSSGETQYF. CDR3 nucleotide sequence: TGTGCCAGCAGCTCATCCGGAGAGACCCAGTACTTC.

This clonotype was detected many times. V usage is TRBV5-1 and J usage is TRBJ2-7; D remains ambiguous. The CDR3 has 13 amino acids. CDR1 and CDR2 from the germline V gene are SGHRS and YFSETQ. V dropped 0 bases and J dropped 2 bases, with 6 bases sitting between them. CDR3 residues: CASSLDSAYEQYF. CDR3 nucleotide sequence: TGCGCCAGCAGCTTGGATTCCGCCTACGAGCAGTACTTC.

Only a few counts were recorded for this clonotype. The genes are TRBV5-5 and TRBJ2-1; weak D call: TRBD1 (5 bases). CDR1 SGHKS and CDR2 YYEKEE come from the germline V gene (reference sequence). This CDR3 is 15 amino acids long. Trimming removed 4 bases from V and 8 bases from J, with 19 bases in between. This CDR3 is CASSPIDSMGYEQFF. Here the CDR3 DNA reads TGTGCCAGCAGCCCTATCGACAGCATGGGGTATGAGCAGTTCTTC.

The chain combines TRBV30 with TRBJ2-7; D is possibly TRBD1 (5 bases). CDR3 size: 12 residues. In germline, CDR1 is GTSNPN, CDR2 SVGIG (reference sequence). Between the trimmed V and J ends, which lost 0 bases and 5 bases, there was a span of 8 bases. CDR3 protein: CAWSVGADEQYF. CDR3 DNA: TGTGCCTGGAGTGTAGGGGCAGACGAGCAGTACTTC.

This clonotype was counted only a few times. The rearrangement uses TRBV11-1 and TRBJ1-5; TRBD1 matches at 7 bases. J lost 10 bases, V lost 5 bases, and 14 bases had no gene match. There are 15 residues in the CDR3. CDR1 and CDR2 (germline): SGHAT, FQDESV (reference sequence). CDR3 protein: CASSDIDRVITPQHF. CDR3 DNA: TGTGCCAGCAGCGATATCGACAGGGTCATCACACCCCAGCATTTT.